The sequence of this T cell receptor (beta chain) was determined in a study of cytomegalovirus exposure and HLA in healthy donors. Regarding the study as a whole: Three CMV-associated chains proved CMV antigen-specific in vitro.

This CDR3 has 13 amino acids. V gave up 5 bases and J gave up 2 bases, with 11 bases separating them. The V gene's germline CDR1 is SGHNT and CDR2 YYREEE (reference sequence). The data were produced by immunoSEQ multiplex PCR, yet TCRdb's version contains in-frame clones alone and is incomplete. The sample consists of 250,000 or so clones, roughly 87% of them appearing once. As concerns this clone: The antigen is not known.

The TCR was taken from a man in his late teens or twenties in good health and CMV-seropositive. Sequencing used PBMCs. The V gene is TRBV5-4, the J gene TRBJ2-7; D possibly uses TRBD1 or TRBD2 (5 bases each). This CDR3 is CASSKGPTYEQYF. CDR3 nucleotides: TGTGCCAGCAGTAAGGGACCGACCTACGAGCAGTACTTC.